This T cell receptor beta chain was sequenced during a study of human thymus T cells. Libraries were prepared by immunoSEQ multiplex PCR; TCRdb keeps only in-frame clonotypes and omits some of them. The table lists roughly 120,000 clones, about 93% of them singletons. The study's findings and limits: The authors found apparently biased V and J gene usage in thymic and blood repertoires.

Trimming took off 5 bases at V and 2 bases at J, with 12 bases between the two ends. This CDR3 region has 14 residues. Germline CDR1 and CDR2: MNHNY and SVGAGI (reference sequence). As to this clone: Its cognate antigen is unknown.

Corrective heart surgery yielded resections, and these provided the thymus tissue. Donation was from healthy Finnish infants who were having corrective surgery that addressed congenital heart defects. The source material was thymus tissue. This clonotype originated in a boy under two years old with a congenital heart defect but otherwise immunologically healthy. V usage is TRBV6-6 and J usage is TRBJ2-5; D uncertain. Written as DNA, the CDR3 is TGTGCCAGCAGTCAGAGACACCTACAAGAGACCCAGTACTTC. It specifies CASSQRHLQETQYF.